This T cell receptor beta chain stems from a study of glioma-infiltrating T cells. Whole-study results and caveats: Tissue and blood shared very few CDR3 sequences. Above-expected tissue-blood divergence occurred in all gliomas, most in low-grade ones.

Using RNA template, CDR3s of TCR alpha and beta were amplified with iRepertoire arm-PCR. Input was roughly 95-400 ng of tissue mRNA or PBMC total RNA. MiXCR, applied by TCRdb to the multiplex PCR reads, yields one record per CDR3 protein. The table records approximately 93,000 distinct CDR3 sequences, approximately 42% of them present only once. Trimming removed 7 bases at V and 8 bases at J, with 18 bases between. CDR1 and CDR2 from the germline V gene are SGHTA and FQGNSA. The CDR3 contains 15 residues. As to this clonotype: No antigen is known for it.

The chain combines TRBV7-2 with TRBJ1-6; D unresolved. This sequence originates from a human donor with low-grade glioma or glioblastoma, undergoing nonglioma brain surgery, or in good health (not recorded which). Sequencing was performed on glioma tissue, nonneoplastic brain tissue, or PBMCs (not recorded which). Here the CDR3 DNA reads TGTGCCAGCATCTCAAGACATCGTGGAGATTCACCCCTCCACTTT. Translation: CASISRHRGDSPLHF. The whole variable domain, remainder taken from reference TRBV7-2 and TRBJ1-6, is GAGVSQSPSNKVTEKGKDVELRCDPISGHTALYWYRQSLGQGLEFLIYFQGNSAPDKSGLPSDRFSAERTGGSVSTLTIQRTQQEDSAVYLCASISRHRGDSPLHFGNGTRLTVT.